The 9 T cell receptor beta chains below all came from one sample that was sequenced in a study of T cell responses to AZD1222 COVID-19 vaccine. The repertoire was sequenced with immunoSEQ multiplex PCR; TCRdb's copy has only in-frame clones and lacks some. The sample contains 180,000 or so clones, around 89% of which appear only once. Sequenced material: peripheral blood, taken 28 days after the second AZD1222 dose. These TCRs come from an adult who received the AZD1222 COVID-19 vaccine.

This rearrangement joins TRBV11-2 to TRBJ1-5, with a weak D call TRBD1 (5 bases). With 0 bases removed from V and 6 bases from J, the gap between germline ends came to 6 bases. Germline V lookup: CDR1 SGHAT, CDR2 FQNNGV. This CDR3 comprises 13 residues. CDR3: CASSLERGQPQHF. The CDR3 DNA sequence: TGTGCCAGCAGCTTAGAGAGGGGTCAGCCCCAGCATTTT.

This chain joins TRBV15 and TRBJ2-7; perhaps TRBD1 as D (6 bases). The germline V gene encodes CDR1 LNHNV and CDR2 YYDKDF (reference sequence). V lost 4 bases and J 3 bases, leaving 13 bases between the germline ends. CDR3 length: 14 residues. CDR3 protein: CATSMMDRIYEQYF. The CDR3 DNA is TGTGCCACCAGCATGATGGACAGAATCTACGAGCAGTACTTC.

The chain uses TRBV24-1 and TRBJ2-1; D is possibly TRBD2 (6 bases). V shed 5 bases and J shed 3 bases, with 7 bases lying between them. CDR1 and CDR2 from the germline V gene are KGHDR and SFDVKD. The CDR3 runs 13 residues. The CDR3 here is CATSVSGYNEQFF. CDR3 DNA: TGTGCCACCAGTGTTAGCGGCTACAATGAGCAGTTCTTC.

This sequence joins TRBV18 and TRBJ2-3; TRBD2 agrees at 12 bases. The CDR3 is 15 residues long. The V and J ends lost 5 bases and 4 bases, in that order; junction bases with no gene match: 4. Germline V CDR1 and CDR2: KGHSH, LQKENI. The CDR3 DNA is TGTGCCAGCTCATCGGGACTAGCGGGCCCAGATACGCAGTATTTT. Translation gives CASSSGLAGPDTQYF. Filled out from reference TRBV18 and TRBJ2-3, the complete variable domain reads NAGVMQNPRHLVRRRGQEARLRCSPMKGHSHVYWYRQLPEEGLKFMVYLQKENIIDESGMPKERFSAEFPKEGPSILRIQQVVRGDSAAYFCASSSGLAGPDTQYFGPGTRLTVL.

The genes are TRBV27 and TRBJ2-4; D remains unclear. CDR3 size: 13 residues. Germline V gene lookup returns CDR1 MNHEY and CDR2 SMNVEV (reference sequence). V lost 0 bases and J 1 base, leaving 1 base between the germline ends. CDR3 nucleotides: TGTGCCAGCAGTTTATCCGCCAAAAACATTCAGTACTTC. Amino acids: CASSLSAKNIQYF.

The chain employs TRBV29-1 and TRBJ2-1; 8 nucleotides align to TRBD2. The CDR3 consists of 12 residues. After removal of 8 bases from V and 9 bases from J, the junction contained 9 bases not matched to a gene. The germline CDR1 and CDR2 sequences are SQVTM and ANQGSEA. CDR3 in DNA: TGCAGCCTCGCGGGGGGAGGCGGTGAGCAGTTCTTC. Residues: CSLAGGGGEQFF.

The gene calls are TRBV2 and TRBJ2-7; D may be TRBD1 (5 bases). V lost 6 bases to trimming and J lost 3 bases, with 9 bases between them. The CDR3 is made up of 12 amino acids. The germline V gene has CDR1 SNHLY and CDR2 FYNNEI. The CDR3 region is CASSADSYEQYF. The CDR3 DNA reads as TGTGCCAGCAGCGCCGACAGCTACGAGCAGTACTTC.

The chain uses TRBV10-3 and TRBJ2-7; 7 bases align to TRBD1. This CDR3 spans 14 amino acids. The germline V gene has CDR1 ENHRY and CDR2 SYGVKD. Germline trimming cut 10 bases from V and 1 base from J; bases unmatched to any gene: 10. The CDR3 region is CATQGQGVSYEQYF. CDR3 DNA sequence: TGTGCCACCCAGGGGCAGGGGGTATCCTACGAGCAGTACTTC.

This sequence joins TRBV10-3 and TRBJ2-7; 9 bases fit TRBD1. The length of the CDR3 is 13 residues. The germline gives CDR1 ENHRY, CDR2 SYGVKD. V was clipped by 7 bases and J by 4 bases; unmatched bases: 5. The CDR3 loop is CAITADRGYEQYF. CDR3 DNA: TGTGCCATCACAGCGGACAGGGGTTACGAGCAGTACTTC.